The clone carrying this TCR beta chain appeared a single time. Terminally differentiated effector memory CD45RA+ cells were excluded by CCR7 positive selection of CD45RO-negative cells. This specimen comes from a study of shared clonotypes between healthy human individuals. Method: immunoSEQ multiplex PCR; TCRdb's copy keeps in-frame clones and lacks some. In the table there are fewer than 850,000 clones, around 96% of which are singletons. CDR3 length: 18 residues. The chain uses TRBV7-5 and TRBJ1-3. TRBV7-5 is shown as a pseudogene. Material: naive CD8+ T cells sorted from blood. This receptor was taken from a man aged 25-45 years in good health. CDR3 in DNA: TGTGCCAGAACCTCCGCCCCCCGCACACGGCACTCTGGAAACACCATATATTTT. Residues: CARTSAPRTRHSGNTIYF.